This TCR beta chain was profiled in a study of shared clonotypes between healthy human individuals. Findings of the study overall: Rarefaction showed sorted-subset sequencing was incomplete despite large depth. Researchers found naive subsets generally carried larger estimated richness than memory subsets.

Concerning this clone: The antigen is not known.

The donors were adults (healthy and HIV-negative) with no recent acute infections or vaccinations. Every donor was a Caucasian adult from Nashville, Tennessee. TCRdb's copy holds only in-frame clones and misses some; the assay was immunoSEQ multiplex PCR. The table has around 2,000,000 clones, over 85% seen once. Trimming stripped 0 bases from V and 1 base from J, with 10 bases between. This CDR3 has 15 residues. The germline V gene has CDR1 SGHVS and CDR2 FQNEAQ. This sequence joins TRBV7-8 and TRBJ2-7, with D tentatively TRBD1 (6 bases). The TCR comes from a man aged 18 to 29 in good health. Sequencing was performed on naive CD4+ T cells sorted from blood. Subset of the sample: CD45RA+ positively selected. Here the CDR3 reads CASSLAAGVSYEQYF. CDR3 DNA sequence: TGTGCCAGCAGCTTAGCTGCAGGGGTTTCCTACGAGCAGTACTTC.